Listed below are T cell receptor beta chains from one sample, sequenced in a study of cytomegalovirus exposure and HLA in healthy donors. The protocol was immunoSEQ multiplex PCR, while the TCRdb copy is restricted to in-frame clones and leaves out a portion. The repertoire includes approximately 160,000 clones, about 79% of them detected once, and 0.65% to 0.85% sits in the top ten. The sequenced sample was PBMCs. All receptors come from a female donor in good health and CMV-seronegative. Each CDR3 is given with its conserved first and last residue. A D gene is named only where the DNA matches it firmly. Some rows mark clone size as missing; the rest say once, few, many or name a class of expanded clone.

cdr3_aa,cdr3_nt,v_call,clone_size,j_call,d_call
CAISESRGNSNQPQHF,TGTGCCATCAGTGAGTCGAGAGGTAATAGCAATCAGCCCCAGCATTTT,TRBV10-3,.,TRBJ1-5,.
CAVRGQGYFDTF,TGTGCCGTACGGGGACAGGGCTATTTTGACACCTTC,TRBV6-5,.,TRBJ1-2,TRBD1
CASSLGTSLTYEQYF,TGTGCCAGCAGTTTAGGGACTAGTCTAACCTACGAGCAGTACTTC,TRBV28,.,TRBJ2-7,TRBD2
CASSSGLAGGYEQYF,TGTGCCAGCAGCTCGGGACTAGCGGGAGGGTACGAGCAGTACTTC,TRBV7-2,once,TRBJ2-7,TRBD2
CAWSNVGFNSPLHF,TGTGCCTGGAGTAATGTGGGCTTTAATTCACCCCTCCACTTT,TRBV30,once,TRBJ1-6,.
CASSQVSGGSYNEQFF,TGCGCCAGCAGCCAAGTCAGCGGGGGATCCTACAATGAGCAGTTCTTC,TRBV4-1,few,TRBJ2-1,TRBD2
CASSLGQSEAFF,TGCGCCAGCAGCCTCGGACAGTCTGAAGCTTTCTTT,TRBV5-1,few,TRBJ1-1,.
CASRVEGGIGELFF,TGTGCCAGCAGGGTCGAAGGGGGCATCGGGGAGCTGTTTTTT,TRBV2,.,TRBJ2-2,TRBD1
CAISEQGYGYTF,TGTGCCATCAGTGAGCAGGGCTATGGCTACACCTTC,TRBV10-3,.,TRBJ1-2,.
CASSLERIRSYEQYF,TGTGCCAGCAGCTTAGAGAGGATCCGCTCCTACGAGCAGTACTTC,TRBV7-9,.,TRBJ2-7,.
CASSETLLGADTQYF,TGTGCCAGCAGTGAAACTCTCCTCGGAGCAGATACGCAGTATTTT,TRBV6-1,.,TRBJ2-3,.
CASSLMQVISEAFF,TGTGCCAGCAGCTTAATGCAGGTTATCTCTGAAGCTTTCTTT,TRBV21-1,.,TRBJ1-1,.
CASRQTGALNEQFF,TGCGCCAGCAGGCAGACAGGGGCACTCAATGAGCAGTTCTTC,TRBV5-1,.,TRBJ2-1,TRBD1
CAISDERGHDSEQYF,TGTGCCATCAGTGACGAGCGGGGCCACGACTCCGAGCAGTACTTC,TRBV10-3,.,TRBJ2-7,TRBD2
CASSLRGALIETQYF,TGTGCCAGCAGTTTACGGGGGGCTCTGATAGAGACCCAGTACTTC,TRBV27,.,TRBJ2-5,.
CASSQGPGDSPLHF,TGTGCCAGCTCCCAGGGGCCCGGGGACTCACCCCTCCACTTT,TRBV18,.,TRBJ1-6,.
CASSPPWQGDEKLFF,TGTGCCAGCAGCCCCCCATGGCAGGGGGATGAAAAACTGTTTTTT,TRBV7-9,.,TRBJ1-4,TRBD1
CSTRPNSGGNEQFF,TGCAGCACACGTCCGAACTCAGGGGGCAATGAGCAGTTCTTC,TRBV29-1,.,TRBJ2-1,TRBD1
CASRLVGQDDEKLFF,TGTGCAAGTCGCTTAGTTGGACAGGATGATGAAAAACTGTTTTTT,TRBV12-2,.,TRBJ1-4,.
CASSRGTDTQYF,TGCGCCAGCAGCCGTGGTACTGATACGCAGTATTTT,TRBV5-1,few,TRBJ2-3,.
CASSLGIMGLAFNEQFF,TGTGCCAGCAGCTTAGGCATTATGGGACTAGCGTTCAATGAGCAGTTCTTC,TRBV11-1,.,TRBJ2-1,TRBD2
CASSQTPGGGRDTQYF,TGCGCCAGCAGCCAAACACCCGGGGGTGGGCGGGATACGCAGTATTTT,TRBV4-3,.,TRBJ2-3,.
CASMSGARGIWDTQYF,TGTGCCAGTATGTCAGGCGCCCGCGGGATTTGGGATACGCAGTATTTT,TRBV19,.,TRBJ2-3,.
CASSWWRRSSYEQYF,TGTGCCAGCAGCTGGTGGAGGAGGAGCTCCTACGAGCAGTACTTC,TRBV5-6,.,TRBJ2-7,.
CASSLQSGGDWVSNQPQHF,TGTGCCAGCAGCTTGCAGTCAGGGGGCGACTGGGTCTCCAATCAGCCCCAGCATTTT,TRBV7-6,.,TRBJ1-5,TRBD1
CASSLLGGRTNSPLHF,TGTGCCAGCAGTCTCCTGGGGGGACGGACAAATTCACCCCTCCACTTT,TRBV27,.,TRBJ1-6,.
CASSPGSGGRMGPDTQYF,TGTGCCAGCAGTCCTGGGAGCGGGGGAAGGATGGGGCCAGATACGCAGTATTTT,TRBV7-2,.,TRBJ2-3,TRBD2
CASRGSSSYNSPLHF,TGTGCCTCCAGGGGTTCCAGCTCCTATAATTCACCCCTCCACTTT,TRBV30,few,TRBJ1-6,.
CASIADSGSRDEQFF,TGTGCCAGCATCGCCGATAGCGGGAGTCGGGATGAGCAGTTCTTC,TRBV28,.,TRBJ2-1,TRBD2
CASRDSGPETQYF,TGTGCCAGCAGGGACAGCGGACCCGAGACCCAGTACTTC,TRBV6-1,.,TRBJ2-5,.
CASSFRGLSGNTIYF,TGTGCCAGCAGTTTCCGGGGACTCTCTGGAAACACCATATATTTT,TRBV28,.,TRBJ1-3,.
CASSLVGQGATDTQYF,TGTGCCAGCAGCTTAGTCGGTCAGGGGGCCACAGATACGCAGTATTTT,TRBV7-9,.,TRBJ2-3,TRBD1
CASSLVQGRVDEQYF,TGCGCCAGCAGCTTGGTACAGGGGCGCGTGGACGAGCAGTACTTC,TRBV5-1,.,TRBJ2-7,TRBD1
CASSLGQREKLFF,TGTGCCAGCAGTCTCGGACAGCGAGAAAAACTGTTTTTT,TRBV7-9,.,TRBJ1-4,.
CASSFPTSGGARGEQYF,TGTGCCAGCAGCTTCCCGACTAGCGGGGGGGCGAGGGGCGAGCAGTACTTC,TRBV5-4,.,TRBJ2-7,TRBD2
CASSVGLAGATSYNEQFF,TGTGCCAGCAGCGTGGGACTAGCGGGAGCAACCTCCTACAATGAGCAGTTCTTC,TRBV9,.,TRBJ2-1,TRBD2
CASSSGQLDGYTF,TGTGCCAGCAGCTCGGGACAGTTGGATGGCTACACCTTC,TRBV5-6,few,TRBJ1-2,TRBD1
CASSAGGVLSGYTF,TGTGCCAGCAGCGCGGGGGGGGTTTTGAGTGGCTACACCTTC,TRBV9,.,TRBJ1-2,.
CASSLTGGSSYEQYF,TGTGCCAGCAGCTTGACAGGGGGTAGCTCCTACGAGCAGTACTTC,TRBV7-6,.,TRBJ2-7,TRBD1